This TCR beta chain emerged from a study of control samples from healthy donors and cancer patients. TCRdb's copy holds only in-frame clones and misses some; the assay was immunoSEQ multiplex PCR. The sample holds approximately 90,000 clones, roughly 86% seen once. Germline V gene data show CDR1 as SGHTA and CDR2 as FQGNSA. The J segment lost 5 bases and the V segment lost 5 bases, leaving 14 bases of the junction unmatched. The CDR3 is made up of 19 amino acids. The TCR originated in a man aged 30 to 45 in good health. The genes are TRBV7-2 and TRBJ2-5, with 16 bases matching TRBD2. Material: blood. CDR3 region: CASSPGTSGGAVYKETQYF. The CDR3 nucleotides read TGTGCCAGCAGCCCAGGGACTAGCGGGGGGGCAGTATACAAGGAGACCCAGTACTTC.